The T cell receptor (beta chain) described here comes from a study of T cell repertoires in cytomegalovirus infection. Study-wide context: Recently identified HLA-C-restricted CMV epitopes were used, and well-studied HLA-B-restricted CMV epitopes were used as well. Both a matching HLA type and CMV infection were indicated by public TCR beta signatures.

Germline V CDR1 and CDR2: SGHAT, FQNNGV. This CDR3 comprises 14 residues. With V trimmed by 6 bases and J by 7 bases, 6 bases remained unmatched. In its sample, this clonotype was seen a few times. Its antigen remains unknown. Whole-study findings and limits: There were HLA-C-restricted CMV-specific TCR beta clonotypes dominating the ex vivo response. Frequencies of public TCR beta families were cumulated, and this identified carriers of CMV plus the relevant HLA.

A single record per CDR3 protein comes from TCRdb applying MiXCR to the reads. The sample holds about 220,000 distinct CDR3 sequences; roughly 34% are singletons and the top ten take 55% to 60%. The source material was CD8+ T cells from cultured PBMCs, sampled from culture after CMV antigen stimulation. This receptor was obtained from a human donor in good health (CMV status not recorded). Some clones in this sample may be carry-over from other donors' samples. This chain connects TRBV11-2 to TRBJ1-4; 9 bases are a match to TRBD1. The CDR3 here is CASSPQGASEKLFF. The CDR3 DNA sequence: TGTGCCAGCAGTCCACAGGGGGCGAGTGAAAAACTGTTTTTT.